This T cell receptor (beta chain) was identified during a study of radiotherapy plus CTLA-4 blockade in lung cancer. V was pared by 2 bases and J by 5 bases, with 9 bases between. Germline CDR1 is KGHSH and CDR2 is LQKENI. The CDR3 has 13 residues. Method: immunoSEQ multiplex PCR; TCRdb's copy keeps in-frame clones and lacks some. Among 70,000 to 90,000 clones listed, under 80% were seen once. The sequencing here drew on peripheral blood, taken from a patient treated with radiotherapy plus ipilimumab. This sequence joins TRBV18 and TRBJ1-1, with TRBD1 as a possible D gene (5 bases). The origin of this receptor is a human donor with non-small cell lung cancer whose response to radiotherapy plus ipilimumab could not be evaluated. Some clones in this sample may be carry-over from other donors' samples. The CDR3 sequence: CASSPAGPTEAFF. CDR3 sequence (DNA): TGTGCCAGCTCACCAGCGGGACCGACTGAAGCTTTCTTT. Full variable domain (remainder filled in from reference TRBV18 and TRBJ1-1): NAGVMQNPRHLVRRRGQEARLRCSPMKGHSHVYWYRQLPEEGLKFMVYLQKENIIDESGMPKERFSAEFPKEGPSILRIQQVVRGDSAAYFCASSPAGPTEAFFGQGTRLTVV.